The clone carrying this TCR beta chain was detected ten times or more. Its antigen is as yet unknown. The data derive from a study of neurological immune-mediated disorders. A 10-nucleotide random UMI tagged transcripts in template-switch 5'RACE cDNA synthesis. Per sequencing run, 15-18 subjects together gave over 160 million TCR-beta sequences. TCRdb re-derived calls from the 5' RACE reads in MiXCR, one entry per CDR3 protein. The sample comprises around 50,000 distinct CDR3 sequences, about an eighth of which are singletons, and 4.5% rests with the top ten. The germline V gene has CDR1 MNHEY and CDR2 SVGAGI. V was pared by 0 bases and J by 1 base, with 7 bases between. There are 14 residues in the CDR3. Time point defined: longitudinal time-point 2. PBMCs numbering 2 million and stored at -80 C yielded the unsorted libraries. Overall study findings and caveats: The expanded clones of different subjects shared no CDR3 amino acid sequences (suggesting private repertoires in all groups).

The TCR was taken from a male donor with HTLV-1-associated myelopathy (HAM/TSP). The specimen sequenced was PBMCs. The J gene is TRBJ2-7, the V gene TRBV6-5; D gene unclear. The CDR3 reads CASSYSPLSYEQYF. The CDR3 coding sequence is TGTGCCAGCAGTTACTCCCCGCTTTCCTACGAGCAGTACTTC.